This is a list of T cell receptor beta chains from one sample in a study of cytomegalovirus exposure and HLA in healthy donors. The data were produced by immunoSEQ multiplex PCR, yet TCRdb's version contains in-frame clones alone and is incomplete. The sample lists about 44,000 clones, over 85% occurring once. The material sequenced was PBMCs. These receptors were collected from a woman aged 18-35 years in good health and CMV-seronegative. Both conserved end residues are trimmed from each CDR3. A D gene is named only where the DNA matches it firmly.

J: TRBJ1-1
D: TRBD1
V: TRBV6-1
CDR3: ASSARDSRNTEAF

J: TRBJ1-1
D: -
V: TRBV27
CDR3: ASSLSMATEAF

J: TRBJ2-7
D: TRBD1
V: TRBV28
CDR3: ASSKPGQGTYEQY

J: TRBJ2-7
D: TRBD1
V: TRBV2
CDR3: ASATGSHEQY

J: TRBJ1-2
D: -
V: TRBV7-2
CDR3: ASSSRGGSNYGYT

J: TRBJ2-5
D: -
V: TRBV6-5
CDR3: ASSRVAGETQY

J: TRBJ2-2
D: TRBD2
V: TRBV19
CDR3: ASKSSGRTGELF

J: TRBJ1-2
D: -
V: TRBV28
CDR3: ASSLAGAAFFGYT

J: TRBJ2-7
D: -
V: TRBV6-6
CDR3: ASSYSEFYEQY

J: TRBJ2-3
D: -
V: TRBV6-1
CDR3: ASSEEATDTQY

J: TRBJ2-3
D: -
V: TRBV19
CDR3: ASSIRLGTDTQY

J: TRBJ2-3
D: TRBD1
V: TRBV5-1
CDR3: ASSLGTGGTDTQY

J: TRBJ1-2
D: -
V: TRBV19
CDR3: ASTPGFNYGYT

J: TRBJ2-6
D: TRBD2
V: TRBV5-1
CDR3: ASSPLAGSSGANVLT

J: TRBJ2-4
D: TRBD2
V: TRBV28
CDR3: ASRPFAGVLNIQY

J: TRBJ2-7
D: TRBD1
V: TRBV6-1
CDR3: ASISSGTGVGEQY

J: TRBJ2-3
D: TRBD2
V: TRBV9
CDR3: ASSSGGGDTQY

J: TRBJ2-1
D: TRBD1
V: TRBV10-1
CDR3: ASSRQGPNNEQF

J: TRBJ1-6
D: TRBD1
V: TRBV28
CDR3: ASSLGTDNSPLH

J: TRBJ2-5
D: -
V: TRBV6-4
CDR3: ASSPSEGAQETQY

J: TRBJ2-5
D: -
V: TRBV5-1
CDR3: ASSGLGGTTKETQY

J: TRBJ2-5
D: -
V: TRBV18
CDR3: ASSPTRFAAGVSQETQY

J: TRBJ1-3
D: -
V: TRBV5-1
CDR3: ASSLDSSGNTIY

J: TRBJ2-7
D: -
V: TRBV27
CDR3: ASSPSGTGVYEQY

J: TRBJ1-1
D: -
V: TRBV27
CDR3: ASSFDRNTEAF

J: TRBJ2-7
D: -
V: TRBV27
CDR3: ASRPGVGGRYEQY

J: TRBJ2-1
D: TRBD2
V: TRBV6-1
CDR3: ASSETFLAVYNEQF

J: TRBJ2-5
D: TRBD1
V: TRBV30
CDR3: AWSGQQGAQETQY

J: TRBJ2-4
D: -
V: TRBV28
CDR3: ASSLSGTLAKNIQY

J: TRBJ2-7
D: -
V: TRBV19
CDR3: ASSSSYEQY

J: TRBJ2-7
D: TRBD2
V: TRBV6-5
CDR3: ASSVLAGPYEQY

J: TRBJ1-2
D: -
V: TRBV28
CDR3: ASSLLVSGVDYGYT

J: TRBJ1-1
D: -
V: TRBV9
CDR3: ASSAGNLNTEAF

J: TRBJ1-1
D: -
V: TRBV6-6
CDR3: ASSYWGGRSTEAF

J: TRBJ2-7
D: TRBD1
V: TRBV6-1
CDR3: ASIGQGYEQY

J: TRBJ2-7
D: -
V: TRBV28
CDR3: ASSTYEQY

J: TRBJ2-2
D: TRBD2
V: TRBV5-1
CDR3: ASSLRGGNTGELF

J: TRBJ2-7
D: -
V: TRBV7-9
CDR3: ASSLPGLTYEQY

J: TRBJ1-6
D: -
V: TRBV6-1
CDR3: ASSERQSGYNSPLH

J: TRBJ2-1
D: -
V: TRBV6-5
CDR3: ASSSDWKQF

J: TRBJ2-7
D: TRBD1
V: TRBV28
CDR3: ASSSGQTPKQY

J: TRBJ2-1
D: TRBD2
V: TRBV9
CDR3: ASSYSGISYNEQF

J: TRBJ2-7
D: -
V: TRBV19
CDR3: ASSINRQYEQY

J: TRBJ2-3
D: -
V: TRBV5-8
CDR3: ASSLVRDLGTQY

J: TRBJ1-2
D: -
V: TRBV18
CDR3: ASSPPGQNYGYT

J: TRBJ1-6
D: -
V: TRBV18
CDR3: ASSPRTGGRDSPLH

J: TRBJ2-7
D: TRBD1
V: TRBV19
CDR3: ASSIGDRGEQY

J: TRBJ1-1
D: -
V: TRBV15
CDR3: ATSRDHYRGTEAF

J: TRBJ1-1
D: -
V: TRBV18
CDR3: ASSPGGDAF

J: TRBJ1-6
D: -
V: TRBV28
CDR3: ASRSEGSYNSPLH

J: TRBJ1-1
D: -
V: TRBV27
CDR3: ASSLYGPGLRAEAF

J: TRBJ1-5
D: TRBD1
V: TRBV2
CDR3: ASRGDRGYDQPQH

J: TRBJ2-5
D: -
V: TRBV7-2
CDR3: ASSSVGLRQAALGETQY

J: TRBJ2-7
D: TRBD1
V: TRBV6-6
CDR3: ASSSGTGSYEQY

J: TRBJ2-7
D: TRBD2
V: TRBV30
CDR3: AWSASGLWEQY

J: TRBJ2-2
D: TRBD1
V: TRBV5-1
CDR3: ASGIQGAPNTGELF

J: TRBJ1-4
D: -
V: TRBV6-5
CDR3: ASSYSTGTNEKLF